The present entry profiles one TCR beta chain with its context. Its antigen remains unidentified. Profiled with immunoSEQ multiplex PCR; TCRdb holds only in-frame clones, not every one. Altogether around 71,000 clones are present, approximately 80% being singletons, with the ten largest covering 0.79%. The data belong to a study of T cell clones after liver transplantation. Study findings and constraints: In two subjects, few donor cells limited the measurable donor-reactive repertoire. Graft donor-reactive T cells possibly entered the graft instead of undergoing deletion.

Per germline, CDR1 SGHTA and CDR2 FQGNSA. The junction had 9 bases not matched to a gene; V was cut back by 5 bases and J by 4 bases. This CDR3 is 15 amino acids long. The sample was CD4+ T cells from blood, taken 12 months after liver transplant. The V gene is TRBV7-2, the J gene TRBJ2-3, with 7 bases matching TRBD2. The TCR was taken from a human patient who received a liver transplant. These T cells may partly come from the graft donor. The CDR3 is CASSPRAGESDTQYF. The CDR3 bases are TGTGCCAGCAGCCCCCGCGCGGGAGAGTCAGATACGCAGTATTTT.